This passage covers 32 T cell receptor beta chains from one sample sequenced in a study of T cells in Graves' hyperthyroidism and ophthalmopathy. There were TCR beta CDR3 regions amplified from RNA transcripts. In the first-round RT-PCR of the TCR CDR3, the HTBI primer set was used. Via MiXCR, TCRdb re-called the multiplex PCR reads, giving one row per CDR3 protein. The table records 350,000 to 450,000 distinct CDR3 sequences, about 14% of them present only once. The sample comprised blood. Source of these receptors: a woman aged 60-70 years with Graves' hyperthyroidism.

The chain has TRBV9 and TRBJ2-2; TRBD2 agrees at 9 bases. With V trimmed by 2 bases and J by 6 bases, 11 bases remained unmatched. Looked up from germline, CDR1 is SGDLS and CDR2 is YYNGEE. This CDR3 contains 17 residues. The CDR3 region has the DNA TGTGCCAGCAGCGTGAGAGGTCTAGCGGGAAGGGCCGGGGAGCTGTTTTTT. Residues: CASSVRGLAGRAGELFF.

The sample holds many counts of this clonotype. V is TRBV5-1 and J is TRBJ1-3; D is unresolved. The CDR3 is 16 amino acids. The V gene's germline CDR1 is SGHRS and CDR2 YFSETQ. V gave up 1 base and J gave up 8 bases, with 19 bases separating them. CDR3: CASSLIIHLYRDTIYF. The CDR3 DNA is TGCGCCAGCAGCTTGATTATCCATCTCTACAGAGACACCATATATTTT. Drawing the rest from reference TRBV5-1 and TRBJ1-3, the complete variable domain is KAGVTQTPRYLIKTRGQQVTLSCSPISGHRSVSWYQQTPGQGLQFLFEYFSETQRNKGNFPGRFSGRQFSNSRSEMNVSTLELGDSALYLCASSLIIHLYRDTIYFGEGSWLTVV.

In its sample, this clonotype was seen many times. The chain links TRBV20-1 to TRBJ2-1, with TRBD2 matching over 9 bases. Germline V gives CDR1 DFQATT, CDR2 SNEGSKA (reference sequence). CDR3 size: 13 residues. V lost 6 bases, J lost 8 bases, and 8 bases stayed unmatched. The CDR3 spells CSAPGLALDEQFF. CDR3 nucleotide sequence: TGCAGTGCACCGGGACTAGCATTGGATGAGCAGTTCTTC.

This clonotype was observed many times. The chain employs TRBV7-9 and TRBJ1-3; D gene uncertain. V was clipped by 1 base and J by 8 bases, with 15 bases between them. From germline, CDR1 is SEHNR and CDR2 FQNEAQ (reference sequence). CDR3 length: 15 amino acids. The CDR3 protein is CASSLGRFSADTIYF. CDR3 bases: TGTGCCAGCAGCTTAGGGAGGTTTTCAGCGGACACCATATATTTT.

Details on this clonotype: This may arise from a read error, as a much more abundant clone is one base away. The J gene is TRBJ2-7, the V gene TRBV11-2; D is uncertain. Between the trimmed V and J ends, which lost 4 bases and 2 bases, there was a span of 6 bases. Germline V lookup: CDR1 SGHAT, CDR2 FQNNGV. The CDR3 length is 12 residues. The CDR3 bases are TGTGCCAGCAGCTCCCCAACCTACGAGCAGTACTTC. This gives the protein CASSSPTYEQYF.

The sample holds a few counts of this clonotype. V and J are TRBV5-6 and TRBJ2-5, with D perhaps given as TRBD1 or TRBD2 (6 bases each). The CDR3 extends over 15 amino acids. V shed 0 bases and J shed 5 bases, with 14 bases lying between them. Germline loops: CDR1 SGHDT, CDR2 YYEEEE. CDR3 in DNA: TGTGCCAGCAGCTTGGCCCAGGGGAGGCAGGAGACCCAGTACTTC. It translates to CASSLAQGRQETQYF.

Remarks on this clonotype: A read error is possible here, since a much larger clone lies one base away. This chain connects TRBV6-1 to TRBJ2-7; a possible D gene is TRBD1 (6 bases). CDR3 length: 15 amino acids. CDR1 is MNHNS, CDR2 SASEGT, per germline. This chain's CDR3 is CASLRPGQGAYEQCF. CDR3 bases: TGTGCCAGCCTCAGACCGGGACAAGGGGCCTACGAGCAGTGCTTC.

This clonotype was found many times. This chain links TRBV18 with TRBJ2-7; tentatively, D is TRBD1 (5 bases). Germline CDR1 reads KGHSH; CDR2 reads LQKENI. CDR3 length equals 15 residues. V lost 1 base, J lost 3 bases, and 13 bases lay in between. The CDR3 region has the DNA TGTGCCAGCTCACCACGGGAAGCAGGGCACTACGAGCAGTACTTC. This gives the protein CASSPREAGHYEQYF. The full variable domain, with the rest looked up from reference TRBV18 and TRBJ2-7, is NAGVMQNPRHLVRRRGQEARLRCSPMKGHSHVYWYRQLPEEGLKFMVYLQKENIIDESGMPKERFSAEFPKEGPSILRIQQVVRGDSAAYFCASSPREAGHYEQYFGPGTRLTVT.

This clonotype was counted many times. The chain employs TRBV9 and TRBJ2-1; 9 positions agree with TRBD2. This CDR3 comprises 15 residues. The V segment lost 3 bases and the J segment 4 bases; nucleotides outside the gene matches: 5. CDR1 is SGDLS, CDR2 YYNGEE, per germline. The CDR3 bases are TGTGCCAGCAGCGACCTAGCGGGACCATACAATGAGCAGTTCTTC. Encoded protein: CASSDLAGPYNEQFF.

In nucleotides, the CDR3 is TGTGCCAGCAGACCCCAGGAGTTCCCCTACGAGCAGTACTTC. Its translation is CASRPQEFPYEQYF. The V call is TRBV2, the J call TRBJ2-7, with no clear D. CDR1 and CDR2 (germline): SNHLY, FYNNEI. The ends were cut back, 6 bases at V and 2 bases at J, with 14 bases in the middle. The CDR3 is made up of 14 amino acids.

The chain employs TRBV7-9 and TRBJ2-1; the D gene is possibly TRBD2 (6 bases). Germline values: CDR1 SEHNR, CDR2 FQNEAQ (reference sequence). The CDR3 runs 12 residues. The V end lost 1 base, the J end lost 11 bases, and 9 bases lay between the germline ends. The CDR3 sequence: CASSLVAAKQFF. The CDR3 DNA sequence: TGTGCCAGCAGCTTAGTAGCGGCGAAGCAGTTCTTC.

This clonotype appeared many times. The V call is TRBV19, the J call TRBJ2-7; D is ambiguous. In germline, CDR1 is LNHDA, CDR2 SQIVND (reference sequence). Trimming took 6 bases from V and 0 from J, leaving 9 bases between them. CDR3 length: 13 residues. The CDR3 coding sequence is TGTGCCAGTAGCAACTACCGCTCCTACGAGCAGTACTTC. Translation gives CASSNYRSYEQYF.

In its sample, this clonotype was seen many times. This chain joins TRBV2 and TRBJ2-7, with 10 bases matching TRBD1. CDR1 and CDR2 from the germline V gene are SNHLY and FYNNEI. The CDR3 length is 14 residues. V trimming: 2 bases; J trimming: 5 bases; junction bases outside the gene matches: 3. Written as DNA, the CDR3 is TGTGCCAGCAGTGAACGACAGGGGGCCGACGAGCAGTACTTC. The encoded protein is CASSERQGADEQYF.

This clonotype was counted ten times or more. J is TRBJ2-6 and V is TRBV12-3 or TRBV12-4; D call uncertain. V was clipped by 7 bases and J by 2 bases, with 12 bases between them. The CDR3 loop spans 15 amino acids. Written as DNA, the CDR3 is TGTGCCAGCACCCTGTGGGAAACTGGGGCCAACGTCCTGACTTTC. This encodes CASTLWETGANVLTF.

A few counts support this clonotype. This chain uses TRBV19 with TRBJ1-1; D is uncertain. Between the trimmed V and J ends, which lost 1 base and 1 base, there was a span of 7 bases. CDR3 length equals 14 residues. Germline values: CDR1 LNHDA, CDR2 SQIVND (reference sequence). The CDR3 loop is CASSIVAGNTEAFF. The CDR3 DNA is TGTGCCAGTAGTATAGTCGCAGGGAACACTGAAGCTTTCTTT.

This clonotype turned up a few times. The chain links TRBV2 to TRBJ1-6, with no clear D. This CDR3 spans 13 amino acids. CDR1 and CDR2 from the germline V gene are SNHLY and FYNNEI. Trimming shortened V by 9 bases and J by 0 bases, and 6 bases separated the two germline ends. CDR3 loop: CARRSSYNSPLHF. CDR3 DNA sequence: TGTGCCAGAAGAAGCTCCTATAATTCACCCCTCCACTTT.

This clonotype appeared many times. DNA for the CDR3: TGCAGCGCAAACACAGGGGTCGTCACAGATACGCAGTATTTT. Its translation: CSANTGVVTDTQYF. The chain uses TRBV29-1 and TRBJ2-3, with 7 positions matching TRBD1. This CDR3 has 14 amino acids. The germline gives CDR1 SQVTM, CDR2 ANQGSEA. V lost 7 bases and J lost 2; bases outside the gene matches: 9.

This clonotype was seen many times. The CDR3 bases are TGTGCCAGCAGTCCAACAGACCTTTATAGCAATCAGCCCCAGCATTTT. It yields the protein CASSPTDLYSNQPQHF. This sequence joins TRBV2 and TRBJ1-5; D remains ambiguous. Per germline, CDR1 SNHLY and CDR2 FYNNEI. This CDR3 spans 16 amino acids. The V end lost 5 bases, the J end lost 0 bases, and 14 bases lay between the germline ends.

This clonotype was observed many times. The genes are TRBV20-1 and TRBJ1-1; 8 bases fit TRBD1. Losses at the gene ends were 2 bases for V and 5 bases for J; bases not matched to a gene: 10. The CDR3 has 15 residues. Looked up from germline, CDR1 is DFQATT and CDR2 is SNEGSKA (reference sequence). The CDR3: CSARQGAGLGTEAFF. DNA of the CDR3: TGCAGTGCTAGACAGGGGGCAGGTTTAGGAACTGAAGCTTTCTTT.

This clonotype was detected ten times or more. The CDR3 sequence is CASSESFQETQYF. Written as DNA, the CDR3 is TGTGCCAGCAGTGAATCCTTTCAAGAGACCCAGTACTTC. J is TRBJ2-5 and V is TRBV6-1; D remains ambiguous. V was pared by 2 bases and J by 2 bases, with 6 bases between. Germline assignment: CDR1 MNHNS and CDR2 SASEGT. The length of the CDR3 is 13 residues.

As to this clonotype: One junction end does not reproduce the germline sequence, and a read error may be involved. The gene calls are TRBV18 and TRBJ1-2; 9 nucleotides agree with TRBD1. This CDR3 has 14 amino acids. The germline V gene has CDR1 KGHSH and CDR2 LQKENI. The CDR3 nucleotides are TGTGCCAGCCCACCCCGGGACAGGGACTATGGCTACACCTTC. Its translation: CASPPRDRDYGYTF.

This clonotype was seen repeatedly, ten times or more. The rearrangement joins TRBV7-6 to TRBJ2-7; 7 nucleotides match TRBD1. Germline V gives CDR1 SGHVS, CDR2 FNYEAQ. The CDR3 has 16 residues. V dropped 1 base and J dropped 1; count of bases not matched to a gene: 7. In DNA, the CDR3 is TGTGCCAGCAGCTTAGGTGCCCCGGACAGGTCCTACGAGCAGTACTTC. Its translation: CASSLGAPDRSYEQYF.

This clonotype has ten or more counts. The V and J genes are TRBV27 and TRBJ2-3; tentatively, D is TRBD1 or TRBD2 (5 bases each). CDR1 MNHEY and CDR2 SMNVEV come from the germline V gene (reference sequence). Trimming left V 4 bases short and J 2 bases short, with 16 bases between. The CDR3 runs 16 residues. As DNA, the CDR3 is TGTGCCAGCAGTTCCCTACTACGGGGCAACACAGATACGCAGTATTTT. Its protein product is CASSSLLRGNTDTQYF.

There are a few counts of this clonotype. J is TRBJ2-5 and V is TRBV3-1; D is undetermined. The CDR3 runs 11 residues. Per germline, CDR1 LGHDT and CDR2 YNNKEL (reference sequence). Trimming removed 2 bases from V and 4 bases from J, with 2 bases in between. In nucleotides, the CDR3 is TGTGCCAGCAGCCAAACAGAGACCCAGTACTTC. Translating gives CASSQTETQYF.

The sample holds a few counts of this clonotype. V is TRBV5-8 and J is TRBJ1-2; no definite D call. Germline values: CDR1 SGHTS, CDR2 YDEGEE. The CDR3 loop spans 14 amino acids. V lost 1 base, J lost 4 bases, and 11 bases lay in between. Here the CDR3 reads CASSLMQRGYGYTF. DNA for the CDR3: TGTGCCAGCAGCTTGATGCAGCGAGGCTATGGCTACACCTTC.

The chain employs TRBV4-1 and TRBJ2-7, with D perhaps matching TRBD2 (7 bases). Germline CDR1 and CDR2: MGHRA and YSYEKL. The CDR3 is 15 amino acids. V was trimmed by 1 base and J by 3 bases, leaving 13 bases between them. CDR3 coding DNA: TGCGCCAGCAGCCAAGTGGGGGGGCTGAGCTACGAGCAGTACTTC. This gives the protein CASSQVGGLSYEQYF.

This clonotype was observed many times. The V and J genes are TRBV20-1 and TRBJ2-1; 8 bases map to TRBD2. Germline V gene data show CDR1 as DFQATT and CDR2 as SNEGSKA (reference sequence). This CDR3 contains 16 residues. V was clipped by 3 bases and J by 3 bases; unmatched bases: 10. DNA of the CDR3: TGCAGTGCTAGTGGGGGAGCGGGGGTGAACTACAATGAGCAGTTCTTC. This gives the protein CSASGGAGVNYNEQFF.

This sequence joins TRBV14 and TRBJ2-7, with TRBD1 identical over 10 bases. Germline V lookup: CDR1 SGHDN, CDR2 FVKESK. This CDR3 is 14 amino acids long. V shed 5 bases and J 7 bases; nucleotides not matched to a gene: 8. The CDR3: CASSVPGQGREQYF. As DNA, the CDR3 is TGTGCCAGCAGCGTTCCGGGACAGGGGAGGGAGCAGTACTTC.

This clonotype was recorded many times. The chain is built from TRBV12-3 or TRBV12-4 and TRBJ2-1, with D tentatively TRBD2 (6 bases). The V gene lost 0 bases and the J gene lost 3 bases, with 15 bases spanning the gap. This CDR3 spans 17 amino acids. CDR3 region: CASSLASLATSYNEQFF. CDR3 sequence (DNA): TGTGCCAGCAGTTTAGCTTCCCTAGCGACAAGCTACAATGAGCAGTTCTTC.

The chain couples TRBV4-1 to TRBJ2-6; 14 positions match TRBD2. This CDR3 contains 18 residues. The V segment lost 4 bases and the J segment 1 base; nucleotides outside the gene matches: 3. Germline CDR1 MGHRA, CDR2 YSYEKL. The CDR3 loop is CASSRGLAGGSGANVLTF. In DNA form, the CDR3 reads TGCGCCAGCAGCCGAGGACTAGCGGGAGGTTCTGGGGCCAACGTCCTGACTTTC.

A remark on this clonotype: A single base separates this from a much larger clone, so it may be a read error. The chain has TRBV12-3 or TRBV12-4 and TRBJ2-5, with a tentative D call TRBD2 (6 bases). This CDR3 is built from 15 residues. CDR3 in DNA: TGTGCCGGCAGTTCTTCCGCTAGCGCGACTCGGACCCAGTACTTC. Its translation: CAGSSSASATRTQYF.

This clonotype occurred many times. The chain employs TRBV7-3 and TRBJ2-1; TRBD2 aligns across 10 bases. The CDR3 sequence is 16 residues long. Germline V gene lookup returns CDR1 SGHTA and CDR2 FQGTGA. V lost 4 bases and J lost 5; bases outside the gene matches: 8. The CDR3 protein is CASSSSSGRSHNEQFF. Written as DNA, the CDR3 is TGTGCCAGCAGCTCCTCTAGCGGGAGAAGCCACAATGAGCAGTTCTTC.